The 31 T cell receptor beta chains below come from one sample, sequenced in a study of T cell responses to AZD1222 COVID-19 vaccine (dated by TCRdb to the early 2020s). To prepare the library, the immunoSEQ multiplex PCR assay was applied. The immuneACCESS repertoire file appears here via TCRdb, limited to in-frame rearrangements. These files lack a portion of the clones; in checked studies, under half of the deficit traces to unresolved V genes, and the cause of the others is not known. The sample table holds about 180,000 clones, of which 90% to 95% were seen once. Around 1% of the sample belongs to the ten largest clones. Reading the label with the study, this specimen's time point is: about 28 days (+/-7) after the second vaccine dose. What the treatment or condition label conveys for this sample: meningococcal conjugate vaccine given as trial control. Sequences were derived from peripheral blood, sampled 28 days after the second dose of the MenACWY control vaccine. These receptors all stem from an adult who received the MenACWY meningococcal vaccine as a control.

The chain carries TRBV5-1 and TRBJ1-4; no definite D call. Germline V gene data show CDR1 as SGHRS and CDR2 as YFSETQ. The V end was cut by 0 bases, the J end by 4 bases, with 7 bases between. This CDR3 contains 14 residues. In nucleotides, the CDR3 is TGCGCCAGCAGCTTGGGGCAGTTTAATGAAAAACTGTTTTTT. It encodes CASSLGQFNEKLFF.

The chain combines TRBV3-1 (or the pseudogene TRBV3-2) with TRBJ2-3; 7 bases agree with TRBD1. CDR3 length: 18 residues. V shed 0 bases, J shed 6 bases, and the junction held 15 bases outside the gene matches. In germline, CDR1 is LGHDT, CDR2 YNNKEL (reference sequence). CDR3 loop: CASSQDRSAGGRSDTQYF. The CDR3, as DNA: TGTGCCAGCAGCCAAGATCGTTCGGCAGGGGGAAGGTCGGATACGCAGTATTTT.

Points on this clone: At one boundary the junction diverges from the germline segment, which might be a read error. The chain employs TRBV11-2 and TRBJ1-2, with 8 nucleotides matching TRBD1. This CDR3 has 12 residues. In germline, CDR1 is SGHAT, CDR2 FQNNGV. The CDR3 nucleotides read TGTGCCAGCAGCTTAGACTTGACAGGGGCTTTTTTC. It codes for CASSLDLTGAFF.

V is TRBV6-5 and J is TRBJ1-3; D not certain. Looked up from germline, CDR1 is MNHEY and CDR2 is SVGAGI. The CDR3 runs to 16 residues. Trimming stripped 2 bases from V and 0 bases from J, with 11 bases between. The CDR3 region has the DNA TGTGCCAGCAGTTACGGTGGGTCGGGCTCTGGAAACACCATATATTTT. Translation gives CASSYGGSGSGNTIYF.

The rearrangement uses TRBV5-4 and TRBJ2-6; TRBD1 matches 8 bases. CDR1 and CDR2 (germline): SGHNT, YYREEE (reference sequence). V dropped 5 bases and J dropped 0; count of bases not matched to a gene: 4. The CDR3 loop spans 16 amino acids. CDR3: CASSQGASSGANVLTF. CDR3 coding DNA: TGTGCCAGCAGTCAGGGGGCGAGCTCTGGGGCCAACGTCCTGACTTTC.

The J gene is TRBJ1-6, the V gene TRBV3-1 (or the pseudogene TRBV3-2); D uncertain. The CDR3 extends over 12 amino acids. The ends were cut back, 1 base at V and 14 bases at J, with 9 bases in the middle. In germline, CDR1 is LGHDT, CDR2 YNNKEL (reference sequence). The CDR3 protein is CASSQARQALHF. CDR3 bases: TGTGCCAGCAGCCAAGCCCGACAAGCCCTCCACTTT.

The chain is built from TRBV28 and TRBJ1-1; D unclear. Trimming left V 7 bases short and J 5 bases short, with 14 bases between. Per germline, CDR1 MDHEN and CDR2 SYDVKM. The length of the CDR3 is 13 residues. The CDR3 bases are TGTGCCAGCACCCAACCCGGTGGGACTGAAGCTTTCTTT. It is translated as CASTQPGGTEAFF.

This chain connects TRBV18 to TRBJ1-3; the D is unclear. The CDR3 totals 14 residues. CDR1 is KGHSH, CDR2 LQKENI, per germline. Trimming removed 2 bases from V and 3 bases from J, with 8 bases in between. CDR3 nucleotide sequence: TGTGCCAGCTCACCATTCCGAGATGGAAACACCATATATTTT. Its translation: CASSPFRDGNTIYF. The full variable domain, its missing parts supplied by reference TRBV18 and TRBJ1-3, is NAGVMQNPRHLVRRRGQEARLRCSPMKGHSHVYWYRQLPEEGLKFMVYLQKENIIDESGMPKERFSAEFPKEGPSILRIQQVVRGDSAAYFCASSPFRDGNTIYFGEGSWLTVV.

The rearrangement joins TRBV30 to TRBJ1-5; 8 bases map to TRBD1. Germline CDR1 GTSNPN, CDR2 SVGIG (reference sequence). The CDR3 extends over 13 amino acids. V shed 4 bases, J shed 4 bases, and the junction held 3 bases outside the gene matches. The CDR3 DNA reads TGTGCCTGGAAACAGGGGGGGAATCAGCCCCAGCATTTT. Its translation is CAWKQGGNQPQHF.

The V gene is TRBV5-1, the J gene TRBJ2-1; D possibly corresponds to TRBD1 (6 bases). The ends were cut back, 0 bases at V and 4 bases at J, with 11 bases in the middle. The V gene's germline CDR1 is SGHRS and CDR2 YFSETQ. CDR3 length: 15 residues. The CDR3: CASSLAGGGYNEQFF. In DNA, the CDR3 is TGCGCCAGCAGCTTGGCTGGGGGCGGGTACAATGAGCAGTTCTTC.

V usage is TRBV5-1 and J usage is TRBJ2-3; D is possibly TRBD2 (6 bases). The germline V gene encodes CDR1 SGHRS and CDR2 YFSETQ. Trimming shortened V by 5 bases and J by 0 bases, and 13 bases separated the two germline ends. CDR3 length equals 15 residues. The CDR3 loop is CASRGRGASTDTQYF. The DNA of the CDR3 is TGCGCCAGCAGGGGGCGGGGCGCTAGCACAGATACGCAGTATTTT.

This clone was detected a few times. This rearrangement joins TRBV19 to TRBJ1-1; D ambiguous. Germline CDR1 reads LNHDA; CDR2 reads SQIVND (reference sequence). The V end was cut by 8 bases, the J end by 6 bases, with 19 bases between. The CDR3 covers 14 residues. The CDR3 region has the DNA TGTGCCAGTTTATCCCCGGTCCCAGTAGCTGAAGCTTTCTTT. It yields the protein CASLSPVPVAEAFF.

CDR3 DNA: TGTGCCAGCAGTGTTAATAATGAGCAGTTCTTC. Its translation: CASSVNNEQFF. V usage is TRBV2 and J usage is TRBJ2-1; no clear D. This CDR3 is 11 amino acids long. Deletions cut 4 bases from V and 7 bases from J, with 5 bases between. The V gene's germline CDR1 is SNHLY and CDR2 FYNNEI.

The CDR3: CASSAGTSGSKQETQYF. The CDR3 nucleotides are TGTGCCAGCAGCGCCGGGACTAGCGGGAGCAAGCAAGAGACCCAGTACTTC. This chain joins TRBV7-9 and TRBJ2-5; 14 nucleotides agree with TRBD2. CDR1 is SEHNR and CDR2 is FQNEAQ in the germline V gene (reference sequence). The CDR3 has 17 residues. V trimming: 5 bases; J trimming: 2 bases; junction bases outside the gene matches: 7.

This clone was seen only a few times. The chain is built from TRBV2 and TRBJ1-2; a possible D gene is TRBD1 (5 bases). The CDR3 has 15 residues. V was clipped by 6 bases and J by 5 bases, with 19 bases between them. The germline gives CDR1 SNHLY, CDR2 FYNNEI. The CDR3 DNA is TGTGCCAGCAGCAAAGGGGTTTTGGAGTCTTATGGCTACACCTTC. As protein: CASSKGVLESYGYTF.

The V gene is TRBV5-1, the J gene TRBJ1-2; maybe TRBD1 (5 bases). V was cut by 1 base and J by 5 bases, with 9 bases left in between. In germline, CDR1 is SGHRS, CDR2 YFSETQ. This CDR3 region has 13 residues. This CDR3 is CASSLSREYGYTF. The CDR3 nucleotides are TGCGCCAGCAGCTTGAGCAGGGAGTATGGCTACACCTTC.

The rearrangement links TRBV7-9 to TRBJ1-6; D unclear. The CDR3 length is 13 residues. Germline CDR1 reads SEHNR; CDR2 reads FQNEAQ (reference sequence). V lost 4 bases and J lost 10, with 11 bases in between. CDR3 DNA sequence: TGTGCCAGCAGCTCAAAAGGAATATCACCCCTCCACTTT. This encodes CASSSKGISPLHF.

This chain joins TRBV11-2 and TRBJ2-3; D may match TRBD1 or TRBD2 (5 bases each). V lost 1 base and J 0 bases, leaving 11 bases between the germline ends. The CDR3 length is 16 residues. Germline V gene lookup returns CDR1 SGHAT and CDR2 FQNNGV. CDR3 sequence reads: CASSLVPGLSTDTQYF. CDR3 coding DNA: TGTGCCAGCAGCTTAGTTCCGGGGCTCAGCACAGATACGCAGTATTTT.

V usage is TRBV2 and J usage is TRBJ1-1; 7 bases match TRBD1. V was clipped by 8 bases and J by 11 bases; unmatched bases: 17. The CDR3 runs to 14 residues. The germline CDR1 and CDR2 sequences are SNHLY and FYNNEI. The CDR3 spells CASFVMGQTLLAFF. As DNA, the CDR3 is TGTGCCAGCTTCGTAATGGGACAGACCTTGCTTGCTTTCTTT.

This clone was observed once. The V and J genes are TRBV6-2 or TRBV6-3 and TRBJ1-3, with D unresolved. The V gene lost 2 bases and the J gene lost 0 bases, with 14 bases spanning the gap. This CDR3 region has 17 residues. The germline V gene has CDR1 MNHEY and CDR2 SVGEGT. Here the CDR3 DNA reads TGTGCCAGCAGTTACATGGGTCGAGGCGGCTCTGGAAACACCATATATTTT. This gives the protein CASSYMGRGGSGNTIYF.

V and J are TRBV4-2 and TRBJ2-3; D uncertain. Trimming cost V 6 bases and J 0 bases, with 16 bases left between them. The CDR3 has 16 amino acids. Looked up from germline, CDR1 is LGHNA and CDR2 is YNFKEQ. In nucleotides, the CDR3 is TGTGCCAGCAGGCCGGTCGCAAACCCTAGCACAGATACGCAGTATTTT. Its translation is CASRPVANPSTDTQYF.

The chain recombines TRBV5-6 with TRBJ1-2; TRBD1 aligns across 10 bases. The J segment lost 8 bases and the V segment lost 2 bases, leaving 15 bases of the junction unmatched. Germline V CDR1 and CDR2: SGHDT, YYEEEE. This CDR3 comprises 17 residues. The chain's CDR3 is CASSFRDRGLKREGYTF. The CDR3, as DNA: TGTGCCAGCAGCTTTAGAGACAGGGGGCTGAAGAGAGAAGGCTACACCTTC. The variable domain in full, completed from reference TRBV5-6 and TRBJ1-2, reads DAGVTQSPTHLIKTRGQQVTLRCSPKSGHDTVSWYQQALGQGPQFIFQYYEEEERQRGNFPDRFSGHQFPNYSSELNVNALLLGDSALYLCASSFRDRGLKREGYTFGSGTRLTVV.

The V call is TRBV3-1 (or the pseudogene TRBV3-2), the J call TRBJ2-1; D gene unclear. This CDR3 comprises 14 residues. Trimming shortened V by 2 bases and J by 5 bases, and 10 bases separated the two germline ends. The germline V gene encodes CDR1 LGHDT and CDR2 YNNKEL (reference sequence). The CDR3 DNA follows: TGTGCCAGCAGCCAATCGTTCCATAACAATGAGCAGTTCTTC. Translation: CASSQSFHNNEQFF.

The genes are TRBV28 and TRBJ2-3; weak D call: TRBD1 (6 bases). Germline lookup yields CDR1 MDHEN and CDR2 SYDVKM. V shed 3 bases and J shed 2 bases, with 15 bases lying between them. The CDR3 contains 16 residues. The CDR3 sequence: CASSLGWGHNTDTQYF. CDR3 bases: TGTGCCAGCAGTTTGGGATGGGGACACAACACAGATACGCAGTATTTT. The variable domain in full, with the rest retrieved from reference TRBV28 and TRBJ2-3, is DVKVTQSSRYLVKRTGEKVFLECVQDMDHENMFWYRQDPGLGLRLIYFSYDVKMKEKGDIPEGYSVSREKKERFSLILESASTNQTSMYLCASSLGWGHNTDTQYFGPGTRLTVL.

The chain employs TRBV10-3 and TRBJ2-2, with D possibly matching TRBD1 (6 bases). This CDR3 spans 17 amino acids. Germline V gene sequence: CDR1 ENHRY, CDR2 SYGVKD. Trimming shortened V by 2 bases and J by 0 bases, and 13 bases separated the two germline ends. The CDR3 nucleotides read TGTGCCATCAGTGAGACCCCGACAGGAGCGAACACCGGGGAGCTGTTTTTT. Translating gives CAISETPTGANTGELFF.

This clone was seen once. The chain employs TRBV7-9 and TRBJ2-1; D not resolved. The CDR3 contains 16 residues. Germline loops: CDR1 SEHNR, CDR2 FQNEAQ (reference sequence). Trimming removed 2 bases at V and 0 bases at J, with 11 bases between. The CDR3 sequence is CASSLNSESSYNEQFF. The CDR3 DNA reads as TGTGCCAGCAGCTTAAACAGCGAGAGCTCCTACAATGAGCAGTTCTTC.

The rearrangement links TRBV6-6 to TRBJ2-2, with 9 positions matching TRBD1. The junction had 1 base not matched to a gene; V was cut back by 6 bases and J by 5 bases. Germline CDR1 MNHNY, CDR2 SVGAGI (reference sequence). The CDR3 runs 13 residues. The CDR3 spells CASRTGGTGELFF. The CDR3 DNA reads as TGTGCCAGCAGGACAGGGGGGACCGGGGAGCTGTTTTTT.

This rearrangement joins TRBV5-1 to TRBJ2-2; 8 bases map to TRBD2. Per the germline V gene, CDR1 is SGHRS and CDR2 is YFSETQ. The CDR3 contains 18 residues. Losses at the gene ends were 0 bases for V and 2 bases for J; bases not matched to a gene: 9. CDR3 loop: CASSLASAGALNTGELFF. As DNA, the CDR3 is TGCGCCAGCAGCTTGGCCTCAGCGGGGGCCTTAAACACCGGGGAGCTGTTTTTT.

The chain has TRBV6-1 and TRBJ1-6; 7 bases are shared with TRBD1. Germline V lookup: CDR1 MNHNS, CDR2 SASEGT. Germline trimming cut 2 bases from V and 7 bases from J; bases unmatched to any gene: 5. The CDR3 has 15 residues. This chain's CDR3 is CASSELQGGNSPLHF. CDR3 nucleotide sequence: TGTGCCAGCAGTGAATTGCAGGGGGGAAATTCACCCCTCCACTTT.

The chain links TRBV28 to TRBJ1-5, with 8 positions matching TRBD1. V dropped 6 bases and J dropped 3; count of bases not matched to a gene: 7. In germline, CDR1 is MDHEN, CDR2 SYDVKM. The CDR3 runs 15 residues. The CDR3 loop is CASRDRVGDNQPQHF. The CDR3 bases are TGTGCCAGCAGGGACAGGGTGGGCGACAATCAGCCCCAGCATTTT.

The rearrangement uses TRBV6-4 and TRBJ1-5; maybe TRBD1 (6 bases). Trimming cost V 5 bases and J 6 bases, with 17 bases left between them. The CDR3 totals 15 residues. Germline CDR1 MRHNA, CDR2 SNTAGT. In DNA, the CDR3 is TGTGCCAGCAGTCCAGACGGACTGGGGGCTCAGCCCCAGCATTTT. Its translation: CASSPDGLGAQPQHF.